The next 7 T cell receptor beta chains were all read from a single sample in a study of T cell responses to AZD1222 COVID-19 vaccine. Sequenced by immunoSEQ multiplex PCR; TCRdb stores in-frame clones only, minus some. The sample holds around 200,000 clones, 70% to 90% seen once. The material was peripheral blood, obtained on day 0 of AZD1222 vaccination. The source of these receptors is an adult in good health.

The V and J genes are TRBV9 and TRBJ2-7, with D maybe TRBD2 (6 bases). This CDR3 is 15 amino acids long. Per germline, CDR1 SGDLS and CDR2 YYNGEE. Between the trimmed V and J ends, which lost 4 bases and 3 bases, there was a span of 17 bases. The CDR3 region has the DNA TGTGCCAGCAGCCCCCGGGACTCCGGCTTCTACGAGCAGTACTTC. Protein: CASSPRDSGFYEQYF.

Here the CDR3 DNA reads TGTGCCAGCAGCCAAGCGTTAAGAGGTCCAGGCTACACCTTC. Its protein is CASSQALRGPGYTF. The V gene is TRBV3-1 (or the pseudogene TRBV3-2), the J gene TRBJ1-2; D is undetermined. The CDR3 sequence is 14 residues long. Deletions cut 1 base from V and 8 bases from J, with 14 bases between. CDR1 is LGHDT, CDR2 YNNKEL, per germline (reference sequence).

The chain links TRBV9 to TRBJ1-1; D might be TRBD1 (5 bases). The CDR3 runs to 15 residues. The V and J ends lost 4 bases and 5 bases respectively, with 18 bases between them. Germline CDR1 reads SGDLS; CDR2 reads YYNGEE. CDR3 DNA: TGTGCCAGCAGCCTCTGGGGGACGGGTGGGACTGAAGCTTTCTTT. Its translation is CASSLWGTGGTEAFF. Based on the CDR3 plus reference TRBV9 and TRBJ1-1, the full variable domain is DSGVTQTPKHLITATGQRVTLRCSPRSGDLSVYWYQQSLDQGLQFLIQYYNGEERAKGNILERFSAQQFPDLHSELNLSSLELGDSALYFCASSLWGTGGTEAFFGQGTRLTVV.

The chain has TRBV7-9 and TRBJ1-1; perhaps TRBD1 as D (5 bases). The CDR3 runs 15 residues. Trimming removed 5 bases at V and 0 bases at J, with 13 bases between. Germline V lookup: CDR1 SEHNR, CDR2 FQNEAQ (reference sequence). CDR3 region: CASSDGGRLNTEAFF. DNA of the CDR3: TGTGCCAGCAGCGACGGGGGACGGCTGAACACTGAAGCTTTCTTT.

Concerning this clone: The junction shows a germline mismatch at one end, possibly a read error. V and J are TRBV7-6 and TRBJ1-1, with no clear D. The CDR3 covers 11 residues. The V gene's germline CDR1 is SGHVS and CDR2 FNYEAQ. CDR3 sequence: CASSMKTEAFF. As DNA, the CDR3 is TGTGCCAGCAGCATGAAGACTGAAGCTTTCTTT.

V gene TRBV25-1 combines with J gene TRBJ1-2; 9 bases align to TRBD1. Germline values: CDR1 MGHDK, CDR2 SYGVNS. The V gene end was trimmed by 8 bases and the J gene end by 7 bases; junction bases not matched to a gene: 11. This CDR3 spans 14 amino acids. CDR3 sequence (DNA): TGTGCCAGCCGCCGACAGGGGGAATGGAGTGGCTACACCTTC. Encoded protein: CASRRQGEWSGYTF.

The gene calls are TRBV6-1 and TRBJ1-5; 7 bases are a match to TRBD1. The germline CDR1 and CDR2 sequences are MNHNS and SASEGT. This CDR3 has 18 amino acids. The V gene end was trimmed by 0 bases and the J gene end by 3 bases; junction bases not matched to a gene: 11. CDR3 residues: CASSEARTGSFLNQPQHF. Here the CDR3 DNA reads TGTGCCAGCAGTGAAGCGCGGACAGGTTCCTTTCTCAATCAGCCCCAGCATTTT.